The 9 T cell receptor beta chains in this list originate from one sample, sequenced in a study of T cells in Graves' hyperthyroidism and ophthalmopathy. Amplification of TCR beta CDR3 regions was performed using RNA transcripts as template. In the first-round RT-PCR of the TCR CDR3, the HTBI primer set was used. MiXCR, applied by TCRdb to the multiplex PCR reads, yields one record per CDR3 protein. Here the sample spans more than 500,000 distinct CDR3 sequences, about 16% being singletons. Sequenced input: blood. The receptors were gathered from a woman aged 30 to 39 with Graves' ophthalmopathy.

V is TRBV5-1 and J is TRBJ1-1, with D possibly being TRBD1 (5 bases). This CDR3 comprises 17 residues. V was shortened by 3 bases and J by 5 bases, with 23 bases between the two germline ends. CDR1 and CDR2 (germline): SGHRS, YFSETQ. The CDR3 reads CASSSSGTDLRETEAFF. The CDR3 region has the DNA TGCGCCAGCAGCTCGTCCGGGACTGACTTAAGGGAGACTGAAGCTTTCTTT.

Ten or more counts support this clonotype. V gene TRBV7-2 combines with J gene TRBJ1-1, with TRBD1 as a possible D gene (5 bases). Germline CDR1 and CDR2: SGHTA and FQGNSA. V was cut by 3 bases and J by 7 bases, with 9 bases left in between. The CDR3 is made up of 12 amino acids. CDR3: CASSLGTDEAFF. Written as DNA, the CDR3 is TGTGCCAGCAGCTTGGGGACGGATGAAGCTTTCTTT. Using reference TRBV7-2 and TRBJ1-1 for the parts outside the CDR3, the full variable domain is GAGVSQSPSNKVTEKGKDVELRCDPISGHTALYWYRQSLGQGLEFLIYFQGNSAPDKSGLPSDRFSAERTGGSVSTLTIQRTQQEDSAVYLCASSLGTDEAFFGQGTRLTVV.

The sample holds many counts of this clonotype. The rearrangement uses TRBV6-1 and TRBJ1-1; 9 bases map to TRBD1. The CDR3 length is 14 residues. J was trimmed by 4 bases and V by 6 bases; bases with no gene match: 6. Germline CDR1 is MNHNS and CDR2 is SASEGT. The CDR3 DNA reads TGTGCCAGCAGCGGAGACAGGGGGGGCACTGAAGCTTTCTTT. Amino acids: CASSGDRGGTEAFF.

There are many counts of this clonotype. The V gene is TRBV30, the J gene TRBJ2-7; D is undetermined. V was clipped by 2 bases and J by 0 bases, with 5 bases between them. Germline assignment: CDR1 GTSNPN and CDR2 SVGIG (reference sequence). The CDR3 loop spans 12 amino acids. DNA for the CDR3: TGTGCCTGGAGTACGGGCTCCTACGAGCAGTACTTC. This gives the protein CAWSTGSYEQYF.

This clonotype was seen ten or more times. The rearrangement links TRBV28 to TRBJ2-7; D possibly corresponds to TRBD1 (5 bases). Per the germline V gene, CDR1 is MDHEN and CDR2 is SYDVKM. Trimming stripped 2 bases from V and 3 bases from J, with 11 bases between. The CDR3 totals 14 residues. The CDR3 region is CASSLSREGYEQYF. CDR3 sequence (DNA): TGTGCCAGCAGTTTAAGCAGGGAAGGCTACGAGCAGTACTTC.

Many counts were recorded for this clonotype. The chain joins TRBV11-2 to TRBJ2-7, with TRBD1 as a possible D gene (6 bases). Germline V gene lookup returns CDR1 SGHAT and CDR2 FQNNGV. V was trimmed by 0 bases and J by 2 bases, leaving 14 bases between them. The CDR3 totals 16 residues. The CDR3 coding sequence is TGTGCCAGCAGCTTAGAACAAACAGGGTATCCCTACGAGCAGTACTTC. As protein: CASSLEQTGYPYEQYF. Full variable domain (outside the CDR3, taken from reference TRBV11-2 and TRBJ2-7): EAGVAQSPRYKIIEKRQSVAFWCNPISGHATLYWYQQILGQGPKLLIQFQNNGVVDDSQLPKDRFSAERLKGVDSTLKIQPAKLEDSAVYLCASSLEQTGYPYEQYFGPGTRLTVT.

The V gene is TRBV4-1, the J gene TRBJ1-4; a possible D gene is TRBD1 (5 bases). The CDR3 spans 16 residues. Trimming removed 0 bases at V and 6 bases at J, with 14 bases between. The germline V gene has CDR1 MGHRA and CDR2 YSYEKL. CDR3 nucleotides: TGCGCCAGCAGCCAAGATTTCGGGGCCTCGGATGAAAAACTGTTTTTT. This codes for CASSQDFGASDEKLFF.

The rearrangement links TRBV28 to TRBJ2-7, with TRBD2 matching over 7 bases. Germline V gene lookup returns CDR1 MDHEN and CDR2 SYDVKM. The CDR3 sequence is 15 residues long. V lost 5 bases to trimming and J lost 4 bases; unmatched junction nucleotides: 11. CDR3 sequence reads: CASSAPQGLSYEQYF. Here the CDR3 DNA reads TGTGCCAGCAGTGCCCCTCAGGGACTATCATACGAGCAGTACTTC.

The chain is built from TRBV12-3 or TRBV12-4 and TRBJ2-6, with D perhaps given as TRBD1 or TRBD2 (5 bases each). V gave up 4 bases and J gave up 1 base, with 8 bases separating them. The CDR3 runs 15 residues. In nucleotides, the CDR3 is TGTGCCAGCAGTTGGGGGTTATCTGGGGCCAACGTCCTGACTTTC. This sequence encodes CASSWGLSGANVLTF.